The next 11 T cell receptor beta chains were all read from a single sample in a study of vaccination and CD4 T cells after COVID-19. Sequenced with the Oncomine TCR Beta short-read assay was DNA taken from cultured CD4+ T cells. One entry per CDR3 protein results from TCRdb running MiXCR on the PCR reads. The table shows 17,000 or so distinct CDR3 sequences, with over 40% occurring only once. As for time point: late sampling 161 to 241 days after vaccination in a few convalescent patients. Sample treatment: roughly ten-day PBMC culture with coronavirus spike peptide pools or control peptides (ViraFEST assay). No antigen has been identified for these receptors. The material was CD4+ T cells from blood, cultured in vitro, obtained about 7 months after SARS-CoV-2 vaccination. The receptors here all came from a human donor who had recovered from COVID-19.

The chain carries TRBV29-1 and TRBJ1-2; no firm D call. CDR1 and CDR2 (germline): SQVTM, ANQGSEA. Trimming cost V 3 bases and J 8 bases, with 4 bases left between them. CDR3 length: 9 amino acids. The chain's CDR3 is CSVDRGYTF. The DNA for the CDR3 is TGCAGCGTTGATAGAGGCTACACCTTC.

The chain employs TRBV7-2 and TRBJ1-6; TRBD1 agrees at 9 bases. CDR1 SGHTA and CDR2 FQGNSA come from the germline V gene. V lost 4 bases and J lost 7; bases outside the gene matches: 8. The CDR3 extends over 16 amino acids. DNA of the CDR3: TGTGCCAGCAGCTCGGGACAGGGAGTTTGGAATTCACCCCTCCACTTT. Amino acids: CASSSGQGVWNSPLHF.

The table lists this clonotype with a few counts. The CDR3, as DNA: TGTGCCAGCAGCCCACTAAGCCCGTACGAGCAGTACTTC. Its protein product is CASSPLSPYEQYF. The chain recombines TRBV7-9 with TRBJ2-7, with D hard to call. Germline CDR1 is SEHNR and CDR2 is FQNEAQ (reference sequence). The CDR3 loop spans 13 amino acids. V was cut by 5 bases and J by 4 bases, with 12 bases left in between.

This clonotype has a handful of counts. The chain joins TRBV2 to TRBJ2-5, with 12 positions matching TRBD2. Germline CDR1 reads SNHLY; CDR2 reads FYNNEI. The CDR3 contains 15 residues. The ends lost 4 bases at V and 5 bases at J; junction bases unmatched: 5. The CDR3 here is CASSATSGRGETQYF. Here the CDR3 DNA reads TGTGCCAGCAGTGCGACTAGCGGGAGAGGGGAGACCCAGTACTTC.

This clonotype was counted only a few times. The chain has TRBV20-1 and TRBJ2-5; D remains unclear. V lost 0 bases, J lost 5 bases, and 13 bases lay in between. This CDR3 comprises 14 residues. Per germline, CDR1 DFQATT and CDR2 SNEGSKA (reference sequence). The CDR3 nucleotides read TGCAGTGCTAGAGAAGGTTGGGCTTTCGAGACCCAGTACTTC. It codes for CSAREGWAFETQYF.

This sequence joins TRBV7-3 and TRBJ2-3; TRBD1 matches 7 bases. V lost 5 bases to trimming and J lost 5 bases; unmatched junction nucleotides: 7. CDR1 SGHTA and CDR2 FQGTGA come from the germline V gene. The CDR3 has 14 amino acids. The CDR3 sequence is CASSPSRQGDTQYF. The CDR3 region has the DNA TGTGCCAGCAGCCCCTCAAGACAGGGAGATACGCAGTATTTT.

The V call is TRBV6-1, the J call TRBJ1-1; 10 bases agree with TRBD1. The V gene's germline CDR1 is MNHNS and CDR2 SASEGT. The CDR3 is 18 residues long. V was clipped by 6 bases and J by 3 bases; unmatched bases: 16. In nucleotides, the CDR3 is TGTGCCAGCAGCACAGACAGGGGGCGCGGAAGGGGAGACACTGAAGCTTTCTTT. Its translation: CASSTDRGRGRGDTEAFF.

This clonotype has a handful of counts. The chain joins TRBV4-1 to TRBJ2-5; 8 nucleotides match TRBD2. CDR1 is MGHRA and CDR2 is YSYEKL in the germline V gene. The CDR3 consists of 14 residues. V dropped 5 bases and J dropped 2; count of bases not matched to a gene: 4. CDR3 sequence: CASSAGGLQETQYF. CDR3 coding DNA: TGCGCCAGCAGCGCGGGGGGTTTACAAGAGACCCAGTACTTC.

As DNA, the CDR3 is TGTGCCAGCAGCTTGGCCCTGCGTAACTATGGCTACACCTTC. Translated: CASSLALRNYGYTF. The rearrangement links TRBV5-6 to TRBJ1-2; no clear D gene. The germline CDR1 and CDR2 sequences are SGHDT and YYEEEE. This CDR3 contains 14 residues. V was pared by 0 bases and J by 1 base, with 7 bases between. The whole variable domain, filled in from reference TRBV5-6 and TRBJ1-2, reads DAGVTQSPTHLIKTRGQQVTLRCSPKSGHDTVSWYQQALGQGPQFIFQYYEEEERQRGNFPDRFSGHQFPNYSSELNVNALLLGDSALYLCASSLALRNYGYTFGSGTRLTVV.

The V and J genes are TRBV10-3 and TRBJ1-2, with TRBD1 as a possible D gene (5 bases). Germline V CDR1 and CDR2: ENHRY, SYGVKD. The CDR3 has 16 residues. The V and J ends lost 7 bases and 3 bases respectively, with 21 bases between them. The CDR3 reads CAITSGRDFTDYGYTF. The CDR3 DNA sequence: TGTGCCATCACTTCTGGACGGGACTTTACGGACTATGGCTACACCTTC.

The chain uses TRBV28 and TRBJ2-3; 8 bases line up with TRBD2. The CDR3 is made up of 16 amino acids. The V and J ends lost 1 base and 2 bases, in that order; junction bases with no gene match: 5. The germline V gene has CDR1 MDHEN and CDR2 SYDVKM. The CDR3 sequence is CASSLSAGVITDTQYF. CDR3 nucleotide sequence: TGTGCCAGCAGTTTATCAGCGGGGGTGATCACAGATACGCAGTATTTT.